This T cell receptor (beta chain) was captured in a study of cytomegalovirus exposure and HLA in healthy donors. The PCR ran on 60 Vbeta and 13 Jbeta primers. The data were produced by immunoSEQ multiplex PCR, yet TCRdb's version contains in-frame clones alone and is incomplete. The data show some 140,000 clones, about four fifths seen once. The CDR3 runs to 11 residues. Germline V gene sequence: CDR1 MNHEY, CDR2 SVGAGI. Deletions cut 5 bases from V and 10 bases from J, with 11 bases between. This clone was seen a handful of times. The receptor's source is a female donor in good health and CMV-seronegative. This chain links TRBV6-5 with TRBJ1-1; perhaps TRBD1 as D (6 bases). The sequencing sample was made of PBMCs. CDR3 DNA: TGTGCCAGCAGTAACCAGGGGTCAGCTTTCTTT. The encoded protein is CASSNQGSAFF.